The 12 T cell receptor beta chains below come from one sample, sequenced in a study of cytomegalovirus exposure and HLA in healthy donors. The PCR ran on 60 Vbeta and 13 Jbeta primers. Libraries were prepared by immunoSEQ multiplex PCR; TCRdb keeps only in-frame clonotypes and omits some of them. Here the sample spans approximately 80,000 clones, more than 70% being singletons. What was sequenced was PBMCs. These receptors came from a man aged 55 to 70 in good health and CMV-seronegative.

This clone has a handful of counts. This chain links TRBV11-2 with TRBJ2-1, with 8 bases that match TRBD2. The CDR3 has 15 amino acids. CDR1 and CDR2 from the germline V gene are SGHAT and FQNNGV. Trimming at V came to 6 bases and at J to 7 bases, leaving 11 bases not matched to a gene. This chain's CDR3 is CASSTFRGGGNEQFF. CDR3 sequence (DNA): TGTGCCAGCAGTACCTTTCGGGGGGGAGGGAATGAGCAGTTCTTC.

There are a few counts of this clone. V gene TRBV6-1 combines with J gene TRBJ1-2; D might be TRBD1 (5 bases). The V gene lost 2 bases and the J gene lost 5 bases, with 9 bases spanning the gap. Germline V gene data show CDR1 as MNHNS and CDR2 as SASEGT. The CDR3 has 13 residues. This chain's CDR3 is CASSESGKYGYTF. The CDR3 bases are TGTGCCAGCAGTGAATCAGGGAAATATGGCTACACCTTC.

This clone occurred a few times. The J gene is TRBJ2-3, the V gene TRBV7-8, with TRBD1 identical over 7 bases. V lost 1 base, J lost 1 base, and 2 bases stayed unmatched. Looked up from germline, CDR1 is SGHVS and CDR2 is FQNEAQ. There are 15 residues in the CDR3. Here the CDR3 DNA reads TGTGCCAGCAGCTTAGGCGGACAGGGCACAGATACGCAGTATTTT. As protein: CASSLGGQGTDTQYF.

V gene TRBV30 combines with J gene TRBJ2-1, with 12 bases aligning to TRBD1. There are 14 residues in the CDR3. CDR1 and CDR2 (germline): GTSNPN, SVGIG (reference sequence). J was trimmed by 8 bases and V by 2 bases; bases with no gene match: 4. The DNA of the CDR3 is TGTGCCTGGAGTCGGGACAGGGGGCTCGATGAGCAGTTCTTC. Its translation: CAWSRDRGLDEQFF.

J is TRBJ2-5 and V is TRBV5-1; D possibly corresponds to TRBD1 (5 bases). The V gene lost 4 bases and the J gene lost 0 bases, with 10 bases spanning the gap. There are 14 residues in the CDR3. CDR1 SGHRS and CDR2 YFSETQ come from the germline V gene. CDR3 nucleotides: TGCGCCAGCAGCCTGGACACGTACCAAGAGACCCAGTACTTC. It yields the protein CASSLDTYQETQYF.

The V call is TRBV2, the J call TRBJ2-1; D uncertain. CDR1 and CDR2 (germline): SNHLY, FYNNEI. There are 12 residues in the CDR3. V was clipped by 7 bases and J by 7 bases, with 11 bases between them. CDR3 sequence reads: CASTDSGNEQFF. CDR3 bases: TGTGCCAGCACTGACTCCGGGAATGAGCAGTTCTTC.

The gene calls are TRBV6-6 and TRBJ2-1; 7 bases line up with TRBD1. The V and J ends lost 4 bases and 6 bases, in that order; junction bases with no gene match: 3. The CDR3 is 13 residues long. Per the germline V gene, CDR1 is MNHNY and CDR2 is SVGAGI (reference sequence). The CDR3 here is CASSFNRGNEQFF. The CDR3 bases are TGTGCCAGCAGTTTCAACAGGGGCAATGAGCAGTTCTTC.

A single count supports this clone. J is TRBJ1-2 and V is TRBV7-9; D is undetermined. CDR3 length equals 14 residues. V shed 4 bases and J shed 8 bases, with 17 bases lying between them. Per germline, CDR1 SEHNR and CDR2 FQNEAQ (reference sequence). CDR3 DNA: TGTGCCAGCAGCTCCCTGGCCCAGGATTCGGGCTACACCTTC. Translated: CASSSLAQDSGYTF. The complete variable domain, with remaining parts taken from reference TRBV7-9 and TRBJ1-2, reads DTGVSQNPRHKITKRGQNVTFRCDPISEHNRLYWYRQTLGQGPEFLTYFQNEAQLEKSRLLSDRFSAERPKGSFSTLEIQRTEQGDSAMYLCASSSLAQDSGYTFGSGTRLTVV.

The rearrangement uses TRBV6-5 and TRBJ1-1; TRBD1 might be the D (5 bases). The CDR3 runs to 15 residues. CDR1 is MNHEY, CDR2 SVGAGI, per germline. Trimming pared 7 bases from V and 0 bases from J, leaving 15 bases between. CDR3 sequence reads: CASTTRGGMNTEAFF. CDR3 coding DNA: TGTGCCAGCACTACCCGTGGGGGGATGAACACTGAAGCTTTCTTT.

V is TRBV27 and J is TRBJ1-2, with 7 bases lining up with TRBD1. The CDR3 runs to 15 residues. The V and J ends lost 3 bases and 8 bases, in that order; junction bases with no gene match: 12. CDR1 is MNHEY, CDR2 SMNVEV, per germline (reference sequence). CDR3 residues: CASSLSTGMAGGYTF. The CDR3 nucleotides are TGTGCCAGCAGTTTGTCGACAGGGATGGCGGGGGGCTACACCTTC.

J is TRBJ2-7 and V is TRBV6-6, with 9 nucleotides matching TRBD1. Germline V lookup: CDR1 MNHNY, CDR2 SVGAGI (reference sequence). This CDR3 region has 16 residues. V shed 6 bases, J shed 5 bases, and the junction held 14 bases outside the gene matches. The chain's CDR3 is CASSRYPGQGVHEQYF. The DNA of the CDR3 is TGTGCCAGCAGCCGATACCCGGGACAGGGTGTCCACGAGCAGTACTTC.

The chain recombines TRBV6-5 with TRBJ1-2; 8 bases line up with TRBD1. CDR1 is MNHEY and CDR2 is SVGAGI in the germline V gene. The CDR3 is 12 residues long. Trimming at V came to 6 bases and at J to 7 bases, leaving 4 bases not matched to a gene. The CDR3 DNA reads TGTGCCAGCAGGCAGGGGGCGTCTGGCTACACCTTC. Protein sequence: CASRQGASGYTF.